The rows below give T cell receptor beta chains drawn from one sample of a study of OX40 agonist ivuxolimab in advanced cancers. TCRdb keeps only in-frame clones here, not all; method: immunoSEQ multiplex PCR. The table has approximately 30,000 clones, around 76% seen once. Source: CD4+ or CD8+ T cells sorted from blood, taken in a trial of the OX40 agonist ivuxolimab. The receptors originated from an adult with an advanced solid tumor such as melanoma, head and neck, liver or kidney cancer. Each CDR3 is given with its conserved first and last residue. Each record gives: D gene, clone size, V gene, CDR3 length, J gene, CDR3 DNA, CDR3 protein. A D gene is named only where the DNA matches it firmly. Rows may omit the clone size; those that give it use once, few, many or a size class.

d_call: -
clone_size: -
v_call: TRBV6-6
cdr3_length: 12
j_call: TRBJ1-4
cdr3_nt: TGTGCCAGCAGTGACAGCTCCCAGGGACTGTTTTTT
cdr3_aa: CASSDSSQGLFF

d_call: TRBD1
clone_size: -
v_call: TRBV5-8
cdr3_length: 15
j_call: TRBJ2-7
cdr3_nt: TGTGCCAGCAGCTTAGCGGCAGGGGGCGCTTCCGAGCAGTACTTC
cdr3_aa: CASSLAAGGASEQYF

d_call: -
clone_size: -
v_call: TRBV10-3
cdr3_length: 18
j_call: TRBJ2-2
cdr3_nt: TGTGCCATCAGTGAGTCGTTGGGGACATTTCGGAACACCGGGGAGCTGTTTTTT
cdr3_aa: CAISESLGTFRNTGELFF

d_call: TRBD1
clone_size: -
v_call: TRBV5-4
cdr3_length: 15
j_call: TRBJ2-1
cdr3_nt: TGTGCCAGCAGCACCGGGACAGGGTCCTACAATGAGCAGTTCTTC
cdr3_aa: CASSTGTGSYNEQFF

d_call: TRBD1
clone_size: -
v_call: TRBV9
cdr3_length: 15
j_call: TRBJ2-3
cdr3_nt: TGTGCCAGCAGCGGCGGACAGGGGGTCACAGATACGCAGTATTTT
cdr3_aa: CASSGGQGVTDTQYF

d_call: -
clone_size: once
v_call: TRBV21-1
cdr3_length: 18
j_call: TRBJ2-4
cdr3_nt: TGTGCCAGCAGCAAACTCAAAGGACAAACTCTAGCCAAAAACATTCAGTACTTC
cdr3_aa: CASSKLKGQTLAKNIQYF

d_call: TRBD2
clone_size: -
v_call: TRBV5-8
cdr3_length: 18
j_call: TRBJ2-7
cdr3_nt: TGTGCCAGCAGCTTTCGAGATCCAGCGGGAGGGCCTACCTACGAGCAGTACTTC
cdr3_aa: CASSFRDPAGGPTYEQYF

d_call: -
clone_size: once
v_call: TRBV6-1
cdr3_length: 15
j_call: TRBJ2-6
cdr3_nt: TGTGCCAGCAGTGACAATGGGGCTGGGGCCAACGTCCTGACTTTC
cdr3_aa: CASSDNGAGANVLTF

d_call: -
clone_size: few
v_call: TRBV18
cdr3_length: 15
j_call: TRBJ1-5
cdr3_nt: TGTGCCAGCTCAGCCACAGGAACCTGGGATCAGCCCCAGCATTTT
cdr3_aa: CASSATGTWDQPQHF

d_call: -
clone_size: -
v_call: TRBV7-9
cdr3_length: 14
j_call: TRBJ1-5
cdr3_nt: TGTGCCAGCAGCTTAACCCCCCCGAATCAGCCCCAGCATTTT
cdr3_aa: CASSLTPPNQPQHF

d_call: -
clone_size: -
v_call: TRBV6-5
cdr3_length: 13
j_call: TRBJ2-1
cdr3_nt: TGTGCCAGCAGGGATAGTTCCTACAATGAGCAGTTCTTC
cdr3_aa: CASRDSSYNEQFF

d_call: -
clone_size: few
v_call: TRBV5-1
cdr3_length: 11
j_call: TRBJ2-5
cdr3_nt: TGCGCCAGCAGCTTGACGGAGACCCAGTACTTC
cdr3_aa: CASSLTETQYF

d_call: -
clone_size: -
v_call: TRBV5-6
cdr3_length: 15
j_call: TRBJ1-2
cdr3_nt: TGTGCCAGCAGCTTATTGACCCAGGCTCCGGATGGCTACACCTTC
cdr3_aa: CASSLLTQAPDGYTF

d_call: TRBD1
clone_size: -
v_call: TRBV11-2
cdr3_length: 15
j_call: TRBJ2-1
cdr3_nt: TGTGCCAGCAGCTTAGATCTAGGACAGGGGAATGAGCAGTTCTTC
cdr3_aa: CASSLDLGQGNEQFF

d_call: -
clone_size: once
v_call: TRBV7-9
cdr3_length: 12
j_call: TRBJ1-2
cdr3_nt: TGTGCCAGCAGCCCCGGGGGCTATGGCTACACCTTC
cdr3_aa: CASSPGGYGYTF

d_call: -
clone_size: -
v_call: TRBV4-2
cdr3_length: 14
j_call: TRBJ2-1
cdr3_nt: TGTGCCAGCAGCCAAGATCTTAGCTCGGATGAGCAGTTCTTC
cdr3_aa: CASSQDLSSDEQFF

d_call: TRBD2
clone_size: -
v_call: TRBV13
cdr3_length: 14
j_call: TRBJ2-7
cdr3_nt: TGTGCCAGCAGCTTACTAGCGGGAAACTACGAGCAGTACTTC
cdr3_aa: CASSLLAGNYEQYF

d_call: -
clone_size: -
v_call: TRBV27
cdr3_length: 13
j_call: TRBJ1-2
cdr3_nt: TGTGCCAGCAGCCCGGGACGTTGGCCCGGCTACACCTTC
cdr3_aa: CASSPGRWPGYTF

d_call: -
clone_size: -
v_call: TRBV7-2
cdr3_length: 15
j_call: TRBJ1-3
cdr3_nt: TGTGCCAGCAGAGGCGGGGGCGGACAGCGGCAGACCATATATTTT
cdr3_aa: CASRGGGGQRQTIYF

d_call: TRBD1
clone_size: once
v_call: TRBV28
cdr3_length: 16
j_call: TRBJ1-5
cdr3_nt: TGTGCCAGCTTTCCCAGGGGGGGAGCGCGGAATCAGCCCCAGCATTTT
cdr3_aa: CASFPRGGARNQPQHF

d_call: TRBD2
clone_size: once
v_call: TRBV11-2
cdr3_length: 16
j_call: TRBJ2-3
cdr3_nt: TGTGCCAGCAGCTTGATAGCGGGAATGGGGGGAGATACGCAGTATTTT
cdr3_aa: CASSLIAGMGGDTQYF

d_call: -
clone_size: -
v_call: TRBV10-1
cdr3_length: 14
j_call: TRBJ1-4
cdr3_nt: TGCGCCAGCAACCCACAGGGAAGTCGGGAAAAACTGTTTTTT
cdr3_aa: CASNPQGSREKLFF

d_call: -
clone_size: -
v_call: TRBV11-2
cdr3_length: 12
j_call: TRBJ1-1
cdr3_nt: TGTGCCAGCAGCTTCCAGAGCACTGAAGCTTTCTTT
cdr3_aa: CASSFQSTEAFF

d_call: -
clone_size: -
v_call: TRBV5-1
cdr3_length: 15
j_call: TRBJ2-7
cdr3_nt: TGCGCCAGCGGCTTGGGCCACACCTCTAGCTACGAGCAGTACTTC
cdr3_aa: CASGLGHTSSYEQYF

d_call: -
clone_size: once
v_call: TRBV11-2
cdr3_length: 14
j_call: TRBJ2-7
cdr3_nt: TGTGCCAGCAGCTGGTCGCGGGGCCCCATCGAGCAGTACTTC
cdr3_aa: CASSWSRGPIEQYF

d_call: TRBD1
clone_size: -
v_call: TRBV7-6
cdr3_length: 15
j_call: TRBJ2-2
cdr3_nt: TGTGCCAGCAGCACCCCAGGGGGCCCAACCGGGGAGCTGTTTTTT
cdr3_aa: CASSTPGGPTGELFF

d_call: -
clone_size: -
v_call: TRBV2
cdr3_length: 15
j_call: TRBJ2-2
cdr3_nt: TGTGCCAGCTCTGGGACTGGACGAGGCACCGGGGAGCTGTTTTTT
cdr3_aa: CASSGTGRGTGELFF

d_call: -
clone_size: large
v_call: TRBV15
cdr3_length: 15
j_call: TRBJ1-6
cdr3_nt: TGTGCCACCAGCGAGAGGTCGGCCTATAATTCACCCCTCCACTTT
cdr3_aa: CATSERSAYNSPLHF

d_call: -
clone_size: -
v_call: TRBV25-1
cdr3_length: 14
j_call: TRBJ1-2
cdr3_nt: TGTGCCAGCAGTGATCCAGGACTTTTCGGTGGCTACACCTTC
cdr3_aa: CASSDPGLFGGYTF

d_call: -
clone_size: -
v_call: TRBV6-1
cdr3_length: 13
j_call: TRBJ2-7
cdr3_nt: TGTGCCAGCAGAGGCAGCGGAGCCTACGAGCAGTACTTC
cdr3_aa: CASRGSGAYEQYF

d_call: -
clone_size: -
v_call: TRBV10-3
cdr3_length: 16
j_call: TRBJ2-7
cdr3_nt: TGTGCCATCAGTGACCCCCAGCGGGCCCTTTCCTACGAGCAGTACTTC
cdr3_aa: CAISDPQRALSYEQYF

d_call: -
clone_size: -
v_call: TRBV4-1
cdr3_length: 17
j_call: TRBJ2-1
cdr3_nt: TGCGCCAGCAGCCAAGCTAGGATTTTACACCGCGGCAATGAGCAGTTCTTC
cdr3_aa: CASSQARILHRGNEQFF

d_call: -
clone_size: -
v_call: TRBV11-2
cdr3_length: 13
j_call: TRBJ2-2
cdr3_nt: TGTGCCAGCAGCCGCAGAGGCTCCGGGGAGCTGTTTTTT
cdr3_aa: CASSRRGSGELFF

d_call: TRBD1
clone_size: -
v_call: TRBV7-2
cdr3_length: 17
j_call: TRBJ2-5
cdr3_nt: TGTGCCAGCAGCCCAACCAAGGGGACAGGGAAATCAGAGACCCAGTACTTC
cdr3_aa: CASSPTKGTGKSETQYF

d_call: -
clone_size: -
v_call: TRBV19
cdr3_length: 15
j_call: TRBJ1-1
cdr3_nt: TGTGCCAGTCTAACTCCAGGGACCGGGGGCACTGAAGCTTTCTTT
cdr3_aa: CASLTPGTGGTEAFF

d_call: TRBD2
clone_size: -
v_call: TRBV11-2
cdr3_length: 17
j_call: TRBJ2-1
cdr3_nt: TGTGCCAGCAGTCTCCGACTAGCGGGAAGCTCCTACAATGAGCAGTTCTTC
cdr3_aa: CASSLRLAGSSYNEQFF

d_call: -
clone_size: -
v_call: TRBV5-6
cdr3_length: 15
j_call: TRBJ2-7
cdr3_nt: TGTGCCAGCAGCCTAGGGGGTGGCCTCCGGTACGAGCAGTACTTC
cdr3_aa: CASSLGGGLRYEQYF

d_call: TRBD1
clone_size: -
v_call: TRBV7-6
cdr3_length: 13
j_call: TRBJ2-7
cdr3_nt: TGTGCCAGCAGCCCGACAGGGGGCTACGAGCAGTACTTC
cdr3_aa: CASSPTGGYEQYF

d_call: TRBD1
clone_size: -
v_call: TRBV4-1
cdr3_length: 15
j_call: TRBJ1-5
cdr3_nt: TGCGCCAGCAGCCCCTGGACAGGGAGCAATCAGCCCCAGCATTTT
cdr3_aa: CASSPWTGSNQPQHF

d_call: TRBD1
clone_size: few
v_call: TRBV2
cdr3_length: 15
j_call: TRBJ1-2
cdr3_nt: TGTGCCAGCGTCGACAGGGGGCGCAGTACTGGTGGCTACACCTTC
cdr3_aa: CASVDRGRSTGGYTF

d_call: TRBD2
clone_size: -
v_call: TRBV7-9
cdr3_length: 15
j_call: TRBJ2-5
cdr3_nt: TGTGCCAGCAGCTTATTGCTTGGACTAGTGGAGACCCAGTACTTC
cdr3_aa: CASSLLLGLVETQYF

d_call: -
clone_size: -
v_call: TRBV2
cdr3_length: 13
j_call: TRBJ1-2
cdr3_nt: TGTGCCAGCAGTGAGAGACAGAAATATGGCTACACCTTC
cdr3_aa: CASSERQKYGYTF

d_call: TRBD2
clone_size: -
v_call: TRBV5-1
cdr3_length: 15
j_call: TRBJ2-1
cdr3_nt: TGCGCCAGCAGCTGGACTAGCACCAACTACAATGAGCAGTTCTTC
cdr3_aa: CASSWTSTNYNEQFF

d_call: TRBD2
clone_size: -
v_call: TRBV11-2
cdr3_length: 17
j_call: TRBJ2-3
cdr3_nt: TGTGCCAGCAGCCGGGTGGCCGGGACTAGCGGGAGGGCCCCGCAGTATTTT
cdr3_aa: CASSRVAGTSGRAPQYF

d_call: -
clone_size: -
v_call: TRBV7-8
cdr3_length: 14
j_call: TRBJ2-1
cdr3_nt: TGTGCCAGCAGCTCAAGAGGGCTTTACAATGAGCAGTTCTTC
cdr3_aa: CASSSRGLYNEQFF

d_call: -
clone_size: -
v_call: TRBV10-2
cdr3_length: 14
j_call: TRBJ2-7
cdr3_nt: TGCGCCAGCAGTGACAGGGGATCCTCCTACGAGCAGTACTTC
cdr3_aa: CASSDRGSSYEQYF

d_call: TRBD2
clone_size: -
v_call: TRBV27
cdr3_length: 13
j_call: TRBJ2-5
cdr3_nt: TGTGCCAGCAGTTCAAGGACTAGCGGGGGTACGAACTTC
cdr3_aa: CASSSRTSGGTNF

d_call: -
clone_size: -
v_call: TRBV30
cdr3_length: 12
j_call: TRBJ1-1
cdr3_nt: TGTGCCTGGGGCAGAAGGAACACTGAAGCTTTCTTT
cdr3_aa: CAWGRRNTEAFF

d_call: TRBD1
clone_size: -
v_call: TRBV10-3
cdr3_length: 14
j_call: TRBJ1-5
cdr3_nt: TGTGCCAACCCGACAGGGGGCGCGGGGCAGCCCCAGCATTTT
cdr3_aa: CANPTGGAGQPQHF

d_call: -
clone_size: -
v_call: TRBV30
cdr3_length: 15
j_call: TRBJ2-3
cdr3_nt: TGTGCCTGGCGTAGCAGGGCGGTGAGCACAGATACGCAGTATTTT
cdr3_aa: CAWRSRAVSTDTQYF

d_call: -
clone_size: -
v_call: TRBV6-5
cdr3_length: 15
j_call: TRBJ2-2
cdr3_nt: TGTGCCAGCAGTTACTCATCACAGAACACCGGGGAGCTGTTTTTT
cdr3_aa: CASSYSSQNTGELFF

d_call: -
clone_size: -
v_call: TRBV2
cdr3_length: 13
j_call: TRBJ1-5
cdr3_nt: TGTGCCAGCAGGGGAACCTACAATCAGCCCCAGCATTTT
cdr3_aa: CASRGTYNQPQHF

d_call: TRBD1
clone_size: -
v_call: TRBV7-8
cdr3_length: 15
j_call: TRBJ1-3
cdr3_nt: TGTGCCAGCAGCCATGGACAGGGACGGTCAGGCACCATATATTTT
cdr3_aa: CASSHGQGRSGTIYF

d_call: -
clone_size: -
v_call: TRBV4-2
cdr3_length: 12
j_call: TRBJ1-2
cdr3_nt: TGTGCCAACAGCCAGGACGTTTATGGCTACACCTTC
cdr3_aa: CANSQDVYGYTF

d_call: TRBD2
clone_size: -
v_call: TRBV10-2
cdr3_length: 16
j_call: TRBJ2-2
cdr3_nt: TGCGCCAGCAGTGAACCGGGACTAGCGGGGTCTGGGGAGCTGTTTTTT
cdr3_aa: CASSEPGLAGSGELFF

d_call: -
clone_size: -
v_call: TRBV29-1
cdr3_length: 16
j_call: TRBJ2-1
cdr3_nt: TGCAGCGTTATTGGTCGACCGGGACCGGGGTACAATGAGCAGTTCTTC
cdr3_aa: CSVIGRPGPGYNEQFF

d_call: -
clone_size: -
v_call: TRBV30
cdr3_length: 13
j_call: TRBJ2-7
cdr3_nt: TGTGCCTGGAGAGGGTACGGGTCCTACGAGCAGTACTTC
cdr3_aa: CAWRGYGSYEQYF

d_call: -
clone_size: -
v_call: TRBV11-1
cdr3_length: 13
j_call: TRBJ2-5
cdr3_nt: TGTGCCAGCAGCACCGGAGAATTGGAGACCCAGTACTTC
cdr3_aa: CASSTGELETQYF